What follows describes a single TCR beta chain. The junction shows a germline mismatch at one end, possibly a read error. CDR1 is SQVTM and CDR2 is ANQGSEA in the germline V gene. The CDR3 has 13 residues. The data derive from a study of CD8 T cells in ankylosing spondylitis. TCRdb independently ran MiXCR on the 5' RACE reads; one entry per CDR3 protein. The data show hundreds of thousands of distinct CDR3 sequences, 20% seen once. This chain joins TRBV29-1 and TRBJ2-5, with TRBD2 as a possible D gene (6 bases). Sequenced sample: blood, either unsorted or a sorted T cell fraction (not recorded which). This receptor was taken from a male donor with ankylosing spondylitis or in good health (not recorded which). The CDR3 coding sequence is TGCAGCGTTGAACGTGGACTACAAGAGAACCAGTACTTC. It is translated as CSVERGLQENQYF.